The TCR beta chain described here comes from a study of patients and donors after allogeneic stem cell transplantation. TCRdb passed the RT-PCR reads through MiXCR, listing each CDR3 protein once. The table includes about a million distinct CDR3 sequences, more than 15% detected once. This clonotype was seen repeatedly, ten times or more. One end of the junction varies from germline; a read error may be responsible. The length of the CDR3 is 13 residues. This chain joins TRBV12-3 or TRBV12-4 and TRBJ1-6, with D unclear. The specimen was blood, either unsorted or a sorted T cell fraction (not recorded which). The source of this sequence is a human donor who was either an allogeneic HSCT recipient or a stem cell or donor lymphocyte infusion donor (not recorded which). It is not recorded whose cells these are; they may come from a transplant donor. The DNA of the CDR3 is TGTGCCAGCATTTTACACAGAGATTCACCCCTCCACTTT. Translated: CASILHRDSPLHF.